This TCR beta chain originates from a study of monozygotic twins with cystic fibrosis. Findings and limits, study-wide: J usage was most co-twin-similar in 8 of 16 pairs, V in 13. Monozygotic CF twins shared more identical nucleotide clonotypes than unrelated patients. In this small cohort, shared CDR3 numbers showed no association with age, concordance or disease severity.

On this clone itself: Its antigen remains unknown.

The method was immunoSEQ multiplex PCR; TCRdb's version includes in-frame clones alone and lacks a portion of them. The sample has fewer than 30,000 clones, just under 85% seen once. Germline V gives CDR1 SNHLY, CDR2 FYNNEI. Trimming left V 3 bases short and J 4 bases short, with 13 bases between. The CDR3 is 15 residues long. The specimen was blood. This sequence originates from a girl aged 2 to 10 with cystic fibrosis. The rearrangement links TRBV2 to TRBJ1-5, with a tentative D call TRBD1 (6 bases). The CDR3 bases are TGTGCCAGCAGTGACGAGGGGGTGGGAAATCAGCCCCAGCATTTT. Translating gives CASSDEGVGNQPQHF. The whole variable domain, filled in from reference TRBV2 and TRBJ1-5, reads EPEVTQTPSHQVTQMGQEVILRCVPISNHLYFYWYRQILGQKVEFLVSFYNNEISEKSEIFDDQFSVERPDGSNFTLKIRSTKLEDSAMYFCASSDEGVGNQPQHFGDGTRLSIL.